A single sample is the source of the 30 T cell receptor beta chains below, sequenced in a study of PD-L1 blockade in urothelial cancer. Time point specified: pretreatment peripheral blood. Clones were sequenced by immunoSEQ multiplex PCR, and TCRdb holds only the in-frame ones, with some missing. The sample contains 90,000 to 100,000 clones, 85% to 90% of which appear only once. The specimen comprised PBMCs, sampled around atezolizumab (anti-PD-L1) treatment. These receptors were collected from a man in his 60s with urothelial cancer.

This chain links TRBV7-2 with TRBJ1-2; D gene uncertain. Germline CDR1 SGHTA, CDR2 FQGNSA. The CDR3 loop spans 13 amino acids. Trimming took off 5 bases at V and 7 bases at J, with 14 bases between the two ends. In nucleotides, the CDR3 is TGTGCCAGCAGCCAGTTCGGGGATTCTGGCTACACCTTC. It is translated as CASSQFGDSGYTF.

This chain joins TRBV12-1 and TRBJ1-5; the listed D gene, TRBD1, was not tested against the DNA. TRBV12-1 is deemed a pseudogene. CDR3 length: 16 amino acids. CDR3 sequence (DNA): TGTGCCAGCAGCCCGGGACAGGGGGCAGGCAATCAGCCCCAGCATTTT. This translates into CASSPGQGAGNQPQHF.

The chain couples TRBV27 to TRBJ2-5; 9 nucleotides agree with TRBD2. CDR1 is MNHEY and CDR2 is SMNVEV in the germline V gene (reference sequence). J gave up 5 bases and V 8 bases, and 21 bases lay outside the gene matches. This CDR3 is built from 18 residues. The CDR3 nucleotides are TGTGCCAGCCTCTATCCTGTGGGCTGCGGGGGGGCCCGGGAGACCCAGTACTTC. Protein: CASLYPVGCGGARETQYF.

CDR3 sequence (DNA): TGTGCCAGCAGCTTAGTTGCCAGGGCCTACGAGCAGTACTTC. It encodes CASSLVARAYEQYF. This chain uses TRBV7-2 with TRBJ2-7; the D gene is possibly TRBD1 (5 bases). CDR1 and CDR2 (germline): SGHTA, FQGNSA. CDR3 size: 14 residues. Trimming stripped 1 base from V and 2 bases from J, with 9 bases between.

The chain has TRBV7-2 and TRBJ1-2; the match to TRBD1 covers 11 bases. J was trimmed by 7 bases and V by 4 bases; bases with no gene match: 8. From germline, CDR1 is SGHTA and CDR2 FQGNSA. This CDR3 region has 15 residues. CDR3 sequence (DNA): TGTGCCAGCAGCTCCATGGGGGGGACAGGGGGTGGCTACACCTTC. This gives the protein CASSSMGGTGGGYTF.

CDR3 nucleotides: TGCGCCAGCAGCCAGACAGCATACAATGAGCAGTTCTTC. Its translation: CASSQTAYNEQFF. The chain links TRBV4-3 to TRBJ2-1; D is perhaps TRBD1 (5 bases). CDR3 length: 13 amino acids. Trimming cost V 3 bases and J 4 bases, with 7 bases left between them. Germline CDR1 and CDR2: LGHNA and YSLEER.

This chain links TRBV13 with TRBJ2-3; TRBD2 matches at 13 bases. Per germline, CDR1 PRHDT and CDR2 FYEKMQ (reference sequence). The CDR3 extends over 16 amino acids. Trimming removed 4 bases from V and 5 bases from J; junction bases left unmatched: 6. Written as DNA, the CDR3 is TGTGCCAGCAGCTACGCCACTAGCGGGGGGGGAGATACGCAGTATTTT. Translation: CASSYATSGGGDTQYF.

The chain combines TRBV18 with TRBJ1-2; 8 bases line up with TRBD1. The CDR3 sequence is 19 residues long. Germline assignment: CDR1 KGHSH and CDR2 LQKENI. Trimming cost V 3 bases and J 4 bases; bases outside gene matches: 19. The CDR3 region is CASSPTLSAGGDPTYGYTF. CDR3 coding DNA: TGTGCCAGCTCACCTACGTTGTCGGCAGGGGGCGACCCCACCTATGGCTACACCTTC.

The chain joins TRBV2 to TRBJ2-1; 9 bases match TRBD2. CDR1 SNHLY and CDR2 FYNNEI come from the germline V gene. Germline trimming cut 6 bases from V and 7 bases from J; bases unmatched to any gene: 13. The CDR3 is 16 amino acids. Here the CDR3 DNA reads TGTGCCAGCAGGAACTTTTTTAGCGGGAGTCGTAATGAGCAGTTCTTC. Protein: CASRNFFSGSRNEQFF.

The V and J genes are TRBV5-4 and TRBJ2-2; TRBD2 matches 8 bases. Germline V gives CDR1 SGHNT, CDR2 YYREEE (reference sequence). The CDR3 is 16 amino acids. Trimming at V came to 4 bases and at J to 0 bases, leaving 5 bases not matched to a gene. The CDR3 reads CASSPIAGPNTGELFF. In DNA, the CDR3 is TGTGCCAGCAGCCCTATAGCGGGGCCGAACACCGGGGAGCTGTTTTTT. The full variable domain, rest sourced from reference TRBV5-4 and TRBJ2-2, is ETGVTQSPTHLIKTRGQQVTLRCSSQSGHNTVSWYQQALGQGPQFIFQYYREEENGRGNFPPRFSGLQFPNYSSELNVNALELDDSALYLCASSPIAGPNTGELFFGEGSRLTVL.

The chain carries TRBV28 and TRBJ2-3; 8 bases line up with TRBD2. J gave up 4 bases and V 6 bases, and 6 bases lay outside the gene matches. CDR1 and CDR2 (germline): MDHEN, SYDVKM. The CDR3 has 14 amino acids. This chain's CDR3 is CASSPTSGSDTQYF. As DNA, the CDR3 is TGTGCCAGCAGCCCTACTAGCGGATCAGATACGCAGTATTTT. Looking up the rest from reference TRBV28 and TRBJ2-3 gives the full variable domain: DVKVTQSSRYLVKRTGEKVFLECVQDMDHENMFWYRQDPGLGLRLIYFSYDVKMKEKGDIPEGYSVSREKKERFSLILESASTNQTSMYLCASSPTSGSDTQYFGPGTRLTVL.

This rearrangement joins TRBV7-6 to TRBJ1-1; 9 bases are shared with TRBD1. CDR1 is SGHVS, CDR2 FNYEAQ, per germline. V lost 2 bases, J lost 3 bases, and 4 bases stayed unmatched. The CDR3 loop spans 15 amino acids. CDR3 protein: CASSLRTGVDTEAFF. DNA of the CDR3: TGTGCCAGCAGCTTACGGACAGGGGTGGACACTGAAGCTTTCTTT. Full variable domain (remainder filled in from reference TRBV7-6 and TRBJ1-1): GAGVSQSPRYKVTKRGQDVALRCDPISGHVSLYWYRQALGQGPEFLTYFNYEAQQDKSGLPNDRFSAERPEGSISTLTIQRTEQRDSAMYRCASSLRTGVDTEAFFGQGTRLTVV.

The chain carries TRBV7-8 and TRBJ2-1; D is perhaps TRBD2 (5 bases). CDR1 SGHVS and CDR2 FQNEAQ come from the germline V gene. Trimming removed 4 bases from V and 0 bases from J, with 13 bases in between. The CDR3 spans 16 residues. CDR3: CASSSLGPSSYNEQFF. For the CDR3, the DNA is TGTGCCAGCAGCTCACTAGGGCCCAGCTCCTACAATGAGCAGTTCTTC.

The chain carries TRBV30 and TRBJ1-5; D might be TRBD1 (5 bases). The V and J ends lost 0 bases and 5 bases respectively, with 14 bases between them. Germline V CDR1 and CDR2: GTSNPN, SVGIG (reference sequence). The CDR3 length is 15 residues. The CDR3 DNA reads TGTGCCTGGAGTGTACTATCGGGGGAACATCAGCCCCAGCATTTT. It specifies CAWSVLSGEHQPQHF.

The genes are TRBV7-9 and TRBJ2-1, with D possibly being TRBD1 (5 bases). CDR1 SEHNR and CDR2 FQNEAQ come from the germline V gene (reference sequence). The germline V and J ends were trimmed by 1 base and 4 bases, with 11 bases remaining between them. The CDR3 spans 15 residues. CDR3 amino acids: CASSLGQGSYNEQFF. The CDR3 coding sequence is TGTGCCAGCAGCTTAGGGCAGGGAAGTTACAATGAGCAGTTCTTC.

The rearrangement joins TRBV30 to TRBJ2-4; 7 nucleotides match TRBD1. CDR3 size: 13 residues. J was trimmed by 4 bases and V by 2 bases; bases with no gene match: 2. CDR1 and CDR2 from the germline V gene are GTSNPN and SVGIG (reference sequence). The CDR3 sequence: CAWSPGGKNIQYF. CDR3 coding DNA: TGTGCCTGGAGTCCAGGGGGAAAAAACATTCAGTACTTC.

The rearrangement joins TRBV5-1 to TRBJ2-5, with 10 bases that match TRBD1. Germline loops: CDR1 SGHRS, CDR2 YFSETQ. Unmatched junction bases numbered 8, after V lost 4 bases and J lost 5 bases. This CDR3 spans 15 amino acids. The CDR3 loop is CASSVTGGVLETQYF. CDR3 DNA: TGCGCCAGCAGCGTGACAGGGGGCGTGTTGGAGACCCAGTACTTC.

The rearrangement joins TRBV7-8 to TRBJ2-1, with 8 bases aligning to TRBD2. The germline CDR1 and CDR2 sequences are SGHVS and FQNEAQ. V dropped 7 bases and J dropped 9; count of bases not matched to a gene: 8. The CDR3 runs 13 residues. The CDR3 sequence: CASTPGSGGEQFF. The CDR3 nucleotides read TGTGCCAGCACCCCGGGAAGCGGGGGTGAGCAGTTCTTC.

The rearrangement links TRBV6-5 to TRBJ1-4; D call uncertain. V was shortened by 0 bases and J by 8 bases, with 13 bases between the two germline ends. The length of the CDR3 is 15 residues. The V gene's germline CDR1 is MNHEY and CDR2 SVGAGI. The CDR3 protein is CASSYSPGRSEKLFF. CDR3 nucleotide sequence: TGTGCCAGCAGTTACTCTCCGGGGAGGTCGGAAAAACTGTTTTTT.

The gene calls are TRBV5-4 and TRBJ1-2; D perhaps matches TRBD1 (6 bases). The germline V gene encodes CDR1 SGHNT and CDR2 YYREEE (reference sequence). The germline V and J ends were trimmed by 2 bases and 4 bases, with 12 bases remaining between them. The CDR3 is made up of 14 amino acids. This CDR3 reads CASSLQGWGYGYTF. CDR3 nucleotides: TGTGCCAGCAGCTTACAGGGATGGGGCTATGGCTACACCTTC.

This chain links TRBV4-3 with TRBJ2-7; D gene uncertain. This CDR3 has 13 residues. Germline V CDR1 and CDR2: LGHNA, YSLEER. Between the trimmed V and J ends, which lost 1 base and 6 bases, there was a span of 10 bases. CDR3 amino acids: CASSQAAGSEQYF. In DNA form, the CDR3 reads TGCGCCAGCAGCCAAGCCGCCGGGTCCGAGCAGTACTTC.

DNA for the CDR3: TGCGCCAGCAGCTTGTATCAGCGGCGAGATACGCAGTATTTT. Residues: CASSLYQRRDTQYF. The rearrangement links TRBV5-1 to TRBJ2-3; TRBD2 might be the D (5 bases). The ends were cut back, 1 base at V and 5 bases at J, with 11 bases in the middle. Germline V CDR1 and CDR2: SGHRS, YFSETQ. The CDR3 totals 14 residues.

This clone was counted at least ten times. The genes are TRBV9 and TRBJ2-3; 14 bases are a match to TRBD2. V lost 4 bases to trimming and J lost 4 bases; unmatched junction nucleotides: 5. The CDR3 contains 16 residues. In germline, CDR1 is SGDLS, CDR2 YYNGEE. The CDR3 DNA reads TGTGCCAGCAGCCCTGGGACTAGCGGGAGCGCAGATACGCAGTATTTT. Residues: CASSPGTSGSADTQYF. The full variable domain, with the rest looked up from reference TRBV9 and TRBJ2-3, is DSGVTQTPKHLITATGQRVTLRCSPRSGDLSVYWYQQSLDQGLQFLIQYYNGEERAKGNILERFSAQQFPDLHSELNLSSLELGDSALYFCASSPGTSGSADTQYFGPGTRLTVL.

This clone was seen a few times. The CDR3 DNA reads TGTGCCAGCAGCCAGAACATACAGGGAGAGGCGCAGTACTTC. It yields the protein CASSQNIQGEAQYF. The V gene is TRBV4-2, the J gene TRBJ2-7; D possibly corresponds to TRBD1 (6 bases). Between the trimmed V and J ends, which lost 3 bases and 9 bases, there was a span of 18 bases. Germline CDR1 LGHNA, CDR2 YNFKEQ. The CDR3 sequence is 14 residues long.

The chain uses TRBV6-5 and TRBJ1-3, with D hard to call. The germline V gene has CDR1 MNHEY and CDR2 SVGAGI. The V end lost 2 bases, the J end lost 3 bases, and 8 bases lay between the germline ends. CDR3 length: 14 amino acids. CDR3 sequence (DNA): TGTGCCAGCAGTTACAGCGGTTTTGGAAACACCATATATTTT. This encodes CASSYSGFGNTIYF.

The genes are TRBV4-2 and TRBJ2-5; D might be TRBD2 (6 bases). CDR3 length: 16 amino acids. V lost 0 bases and J 5 bases, leaving 16 bases between the germline ends. In germline, CDR1 is LGHNA, CDR2 YNFKEQ. The CDR3 reads CASSQERLLRGETQYF. CDR3 nucleotide sequence: TGTGCCAGCAGCCAAGAGCGACTGCTGCGGGGTGAGACCCAGTACTTC.

The chain is built from TRBV19 and TRBJ2-1, with 9 bases lining up with TRBD2. This CDR3 is built from 15 residues. J was trimmed by 5 bases and V by 3 bases; bases with no gene match: 5. Germline V gene data show CDR1 as LNHDA and CDR2 as SQIVND (reference sequence). This CDR3 is CASSMGLAVDNEQFF. The CDR3 DNA reads TGTGCCAGTAGTATGGGACTAGCAGTTGACAATGAGCAGTTCTTC.

The rearrangement links TRBV4-2 to TRBJ2-1; 12 bases agree with TRBD2. The CDR3 is made up of 17 amino acids. Germline-derived CDR1 and CDR2 are LGHNA and YNFKEQ. J gave up 9 bases and V 0 bases, and 9 bases lay outside the gene matches. CDR3 loop: CASSQDRASGGAGEQFF. The CDR3, as DNA: TGTGCCAGCAGCCAAGACAGGGCTAGCGGGGGGGCAGGTGAGCAGTTCTTC.

The chain employs TRBV2 and TRBJ2-3; possibly TRBD2 for D (5 bases). CDR3 length: 16 amino acids. The V and J ends lost 0 bases and 2 bases respectively, with 12 bases between them. Germline assignment: CDR1 SNHLY and CDR2 FYNNEI. CDR3 loop: CASSEANPADTDTQYF. In DNA form, the CDR3 reads TGTGCCAGCAGTGAAGCTAACCCAGCGGACACAGATACGCAGTATTTT. The complete variable domain, with remaining parts taken from reference TRBV2 and TRBJ2-3, reads EPEVTQTPSHQVTQMGQEVILRCVPISNHLYFYWYRQILGQKVEFLVSFYNNEISEKSEIFDDQFSVERPDGSNFTLKIRSTKLEDSAMYFCASSEANPADTDTQYFGPGTRLTVL.

The chain carries TRBV27 and TRBJ2-5, with 7 bases matching TRBD1. V lost 2 bases, J lost 5 bases, and 11 bases stayed unmatched. Germline CDR1 MNHEY, CDR2 SMNVEV (reference sequence). The CDR3 runs 16 residues. The CDR3 sequence: CASSLVYTGDRETQYF. CDR3 nucleotide sequence: TGTGCCAGCAGTTTAGTTTATACAGGGGATCGTGAGACCCAGTACTTC.